What follows are 32 T cell receptor beta chains derived from one specimen sequenced in a study of hypomethylating agent response in myelodysplastic syndrome (dated by TCRdb to the early 2020s). The method was the immunoSEQ multiplex PCR assay. TCRdb retrieved this table from immuneACCESS and kept in-frame rearrangements only. Not all clones are present; in checked studies, unresolved V genes account for under half, and no reason is known for the remainder. The sample table shows about 5,700 clones, and less than 85% are seen once. The ten largest clones capture about 9.9% of the sample. The sequencing used bone marrow, collected before or after starting hypomethylating agent treatment for myelodysplastic syndrome (not recorded which). These receptors were collected from a human donor with myelodysplastic syndrome.

This clone was counted a few times. The V call is TRBV7-9, the J call TRBJ1-5; no clear D. From germline, CDR1 is SEHNR and CDR2 FQNEAQ (reference sequence). V was trimmed by 4 bases and J by 9 bases, leaving 13 bases between them. The CDR3 is made up of 13 amino acids. CDR3 residues: CASSSGLTAPQHF. CDR3 sequence (DNA): TGTGCCAGCAGCTCCGGACTGACTGCGCCCCAGCATTTT.

The rearrangement uses TRBV5-1 and TRBJ1-2, with a weak D call TRBD1 (5 bases). Trimming took 4 bases from V and 2 from J, leaving 12 bases between them. CDR1 and CDR2 from the germline V gene are SGHRS and YFSETQ. This CDR3 region has 14 residues. CDR3 in amino acids: CASSPGGGNYGYTF. The CDR3 DNA is TGCGCCAGCAGCCCGGGCGGGGGAAACTATGGCTACACCTTC.

CDR3 protein: CATSRVSEQETQYF. CDR3 DNA sequence: TGTGCCACCAGCAGAGTATCAGAACAAGAGACCCAGTACTTC. The chain employs TRBV15 and TRBJ2-5; D is undetermined. CDR1 LNHNV and CDR2 YYDKDF come from the germline V gene (reference sequence). Trimming pared 1 base from V and 2 bases from J, leaving 8 bases between. The CDR3 runs to 14 residues.

V gene TRBV7-9 combines with J gene TRBJ2-2; no clear D gene. Germline V lookup: CDR1 SEHNR, CDR2 FQNEAQ (reference sequence). CDR3 length: 16 residues. Deletions cut 4 bases from V and 3 bases from J, with 15 bases between. CDR3 region: CASSSAARSHTGELFF. The CDR3, as DNA: TGTGCCAGCAGCTCCGCGGCGCGGTCTCACACCGGGGAGCTGTTTTTT.

This chain connects TRBV6-6 to TRBJ1-5; D may be TRBD1 (6 bases). The CDR3 is made up of 14 amino acids. Looked up from germline, CDR1 is MNHNY and CDR2 is SVGAGI (reference sequence). V lost 7 bases to trimming and J lost 1 base, with 11 bases between them. The CDR3 spells CASTPGTSNQPQHF. The CDR3 DNA is TGTGCCAGCACCCCCGGGACAAGCAATCAGCCCCAGCATTTT.

The CDR3 reads CASSPTRAGDNEQFF. The CDR3 DNA sequence: TGTGCCAGCAGCCCCACGCGAGCGGGGGACAATGAGCAGTTCTTC. J is TRBJ2-1 and V is TRBV7-9; 8 bases line up with TRBD2. The germline V gene encodes CDR1 SEHNR and CDR2 FQNEAQ (reference sequence). V shed 5 bases and J 5 bases; nucleotides not matched to a gene: 8. This CDR3 is built from 15 residues.

Note on this clone: Other DNA sequences within the sample encode an identical CDR3. V gene TRBV29-1 combines with J gene TRBJ2-5; D remains unclear. Germline V gene data show CDR1 as SQVTM and CDR2 as ANQGSEA. Trimming left V 3 bases short and J 5 bases short, with 7 bases between. There are 11 residues in the CDR3. The CDR3: CSVDRTETQYF. CDR3 sequence (DNA): TGCAGCGTTGACCGTACGGAGACCCAGTACTTC.

This chain joins TRBV5-6 and TRBJ2-1; TRBD1 matches at 9 bases. The CDR3 has 14 residues. V lost 3 bases to trimming and J lost 14 bases; unmatched junction nucleotides: 12. Germline CDR1 and CDR2: SGHDT and YYEEEE. The CDR3 loop reads CASSSLLGQGREFF. CDR3 sequence (DNA): TGTGCCAGCAGCTCTTTACTCGGACAGGGGAGGGAGTTCTTC.

This clone was counted a few times. This sequence joins TRBV2 and TRBJ2-7, with TRBD1 identical over 10 bases. Looked up from germline, CDR1 is SNHLY and CDR2 is FYNNEI. This CDR3 is built from 13 residues. With 8 bases clipped from V and 5 bases from J, the junction kept 6 bases outside the gene matches. DNA of the CDR3: TGTGCCAGCGGGGGACAGGGGTCCCACGAGCAGTACTTC. This gives the protein CASGGQGSHEQYF.

This clone was observed a handful of times. This chain connects TRBV28 to TRBJ1-2; D gene unclear. Trimming stripped 6 bases from V and 4 bases from J, with 3 bases between. Germline CDR1 is MDHEN and CDR2 is SYDVKM. The CDR3 spans 10 residues. This CDR3 reads CASSFYGYTF. The CDR3 DNA reads TGTGCCAGCAGCTTCTATGGCTACACCTTC.

The rearrangement joins TRBV27 to TRBJ2-1; perhaps TRBD2 as D (5 bases). Germline assignment: CDR1 MNHEY and CDR2 SMNVEV (reference sequence). The CDR3 contains 13 residues. V was shortened by 6 bases and J by 6 bases, with 12 bases between the two germline ends. The CDR3 loop is CASSLRGGNEQFF. CDR3 bases: TGTGCCAGCAGCCTCCGGGGTGGCAATGAGCAGTTCTTC.

V usage is TRBV5-4 and J usage is TRBJ2-5, with a weak D call TRBD2 (5 bases). This CDR3 spans 13 amino acids. V dropped 2 bases and J dropped 2 bases, with 7 bases sitting between them. Germline values: CDR1 SGHNT, CDR2 YYREEE (reference sequence). The CDR3 nucleotides are TGTGCCAGCAGCTTCCGGGATCAAGAGACCCAGTACTTC. Residues: CASSFRDQETQYF. The whole variable domain, remainder taken from reference TRBV5-4 and TRBJ2-5, is ETGVTQSPTHLIKTRGQQVTLRCSSQSGHNTVSWYQQALGQGPQFIFQYYREEENGRGNFPPRFSGLQFPNYSSELNVNALELDDSALYLCASSFRDQETQYFGPGTRLLVL.

The J gene is TRBJ2-2, the V gene TRBV7-9; 10 bases match TRBD1. Germline CDR1 SEHNR, CDR2 FQNEAQ (reference sequence). This CDR3 spans 15 amino acids. V lost 4 bases to trimming and J lost 4 bases; unmatched junction nucleotides: 3. The DNA of the CDR3 is TGTGCCAGCAGCTCGTGGACAGGGGGCACCGGGGAGCTGTTTTTT. Protein product: CASSSWTGGTGELFF.

The chain recombines TRBV28 with TRBJ2-3; D not resolved. Trimming took 2 bases from V and 4 from J, leaving 10 bases between them. The germline CDR1 and CDR2 sequences are MDHEN and SYDVKM. This CDR3 has 14 residues. The CDR3 region is CASSLQGISDTQYF. CDR3 in DNA: TGTGCCAGCAGTTTACAAGGGATATCAGATACGCAGTATTTT.

The CDR3 spells CASSPERNTDTQYF. The CDR3 DNA follows: TGTGCCAGCTCACCCGAGCGTAACACAGATACGCAGTATTTT. The V call is TRBV18, the J call TRBJ2-3; D remains unclear. V was shortened by 3 bases and J by 2 bases, with 9 bases between the two germline ends. The CDR3 consists of 14 residues. From germline, CDR1 is KGHSH and CDR2 LQKENI.

In its sample, this clone was seen a few times. V is TRBV7-2 and J is TRBJ1-6; D gene unclear. The CDR3 consists of 14 residues. V shed 9 bases and J shed 7 bases, with 16 bases lying between them. CDR1 SGHTA and CDR2 FQGNSA come from the germline V gene. The CDR3 loop is CASIPREGNSPLHF. In nucleotides, the CDR3 is TGTGCCAGTATACCGAGGGAAGGCAATTCACCCCTCCACTTT. Full variable domain (outside the CDR3, taken from reference TRBV7-2 and TRBJ1-6): GAGVSQSPSNKVTEKGKDVELRCDPISGHTALYWYRQSLGQGLEFLIYFQGNSAPDKSGLPSDRFSAERTGGSVSTLTIQRTQQEDSAVYLCASIPREGNSPLHFGNGTRLTVT.

The rearrangement joins TRBV5-6 to TRBJ2-7; 12 bases are shared with TRBD1. V was clipped by 3 bases and J by 5 bases; unmatched bases: 6. Germline CDR1 is SGHDT and CDR2 is YYEEEE. The CDR3 spans 15 residues. The CDR3 DNA follows: TGTGCCAGCAGCTACCGGGACAGGGGGCCCCACGAGCAGTACTTC. This translates into CASSYRDRGPHEQYF.

This chain joins TRBV5-8 and TRBJ2-2; the match to TRBD1 covers 7 bases. Per germline, CDR1 SGHTS and CDR2 YDEGEE. The CDR3 contains 15 residues. The ends lost 2 bases at V and 5 bases at J; junction bases unmatched: 6. CDR3 bases: TGTGCCAGCAGCTTTGGGACAGTTCAAACCGGGGAGCTGTTTTTT. This translates into CASSFGTVQTGELFF.

This chain uses TRBV6-6 with TRBJ1-1; D call uncertain. CDR1 and CDR2 (germline): MNHNY, SVGAGI (reference sequence). V lost 4 bases and J 0 bases, leaving 9 bases between the germline ends. This CDR3 has 14 residues. CDR3 coding DNA: TGTGCCAGCAGTTCCGTCGGGATGAACACTGAAGCTTTCTTT. Protein sequence: CASSSVGMNTEAFF.

J is TRBJ2-7 and V is TRBV2, with D perhaps matching TRBD1 (6 bases). Germline-derived CDR1 and CDR2 are SNHLY and FYNNEI. V was clipped by 7 bases and J by 0 bases, with 7 bases between them. CDR3 length: 12 amino acids. CDR3 sequence reads: CASTDSSYEQYF. The CDR3 region has the DNA TGTGCCAGCACGGACAGCTCCTACGAGCAGTACTTC.

The chain carries TRBV19 and TRBJ2-7; 7 bases are a match to TRBD1. Germline lookup yields CDR1 LNHDA and CDR2 SQIVND (reference sequence). There are 14 residues in the CDR3. Losses at the gene ends were 5 bases for V and 4 bases for J; bases not matched to a gene: 8. Here the CDR3 reads CASSPGTATYEQYF. The CDR3 nucleotides read TGTGCCAGTAGTCCCGGGACAGCTACTTACGAGCAGTACTTC.

The V and J genes are TRBV6-1 and TRBJ2-7; 8 bases line up with TRBD2. The V gene end was trimmed by 4 bases and the J gene end by 3 bases; junction bases not matched to a gene: 8. The CDR3 length is 15 residues. Germline CDR1 MNHNS, CDR2 SASEGT. The CDR3 loop reads CASSGTGTRSYEQYF. For the CDR3, the DNA is TGTGCCAGCAGTGGAACCGGGACTAGGAGCTACGAGCAGTACTTC.

V usage is TRBV2 and J usage is TRBJ1-2; the match to TRBD1 covers 8 bases. With 2 bases clipped from V and 6 bases from J, the junction kept 5 bases outside the gene matches. CDR1 and CDR2 (germline): SNHLY, FYNNEI. The CDR3 spans 14 residues. The CDR3 loop reads CASSESRTGNGYTF. The DNA for the CDR3 is TGTGCCAGCAGTGAATCGCGGACAGGGAATGGCTACACCTTC.

The chain carries TRBV2 and TRBJ2-2, with D possibly TRBD2 on 6 matching bases. The germline gives CDR1 SNHLY, CDR2 FYNNEI. Trimming cost V 7 bases and J 1 base, with 10 bases left between them. CDR3 length: 14 residues. The CDR3 DNA follows: TGTGCCAGCACGGGGACTTTGAACACCGGGGAGCTGTTTTTT. Its protein is CASTGTLNTGELFF.

The rearrangement joins TRBV6-1 to TRBJ1-4, with TRBD1 as a possible D gene (5 bases). Between the trimmed V and J ends, which lost 4 bases and 4 bases, there was a span of 13 bases. There are 15 residues in the CDR3. Per the germline V gene, CDR1 is MNHNS and CDR2 is SASEGT. This CDR3 is CASSGWLGGNEKLFF. CDR3 in DNA: TGTGCCAGCAGTGGGTGGTTGGGGGGTAATGAAAAACTGTTTTTT.

V gene TRBV7-2 combines with J gene TRBJ1-4, with no clear D. CDR1 is SGHTA, CDR2 FQGNSA, per germline. The CDR3 is 13 amino acids. V was clipped by 4 bases and J by 12 bases, with 15 bases between them. CDR3: CASSSTPGVELFF. The CDR3 DNA follows: TGTGCCAGCAGCTCTACCCCCGGAGTGGAACTGTTTTTT.

This chain connects TRBV7-6 to TRBJ1-1; TRBD1 agrees at 11 bases. Per the germline V gene, CDR1 is SGHVS and CDR2 is FNYEAQ. The CDR3 has 14 amino acids. The J segment lost 7 bases and the V segment lost 4 bases, leaving 5 bases of the junction unmatched. Here the CDR3 reads CASSSGTGGSEAFF. CDR3 in DNA: TGTGCCAGCAGCTCCGGGACAGGGGGGAGTGAAGCTTTCTTT.

V is TRBV30 and J is TRBJ1-1; tentatively, D is TRBD1 (5 bases). From germline, CDR1 is GTSNPN and CDR2 SVGIG (reference sequence). The CDR3 contains 16 residues. The germline V and J ends were trimmed by 3 bases and 1 base, with 18 bases remaining between them. The chain's CDR3 is CAWSLLWGKPNTEAFF. The CDR3 nucleotides are TGTGCCTGGAGCCTTTTATGGGGCAAACCGAACACTGAAGCTTTCTTT.

The V and J genes are TRBV5-8 and TRBJ2-5; maybe TRBD1 (8 bases). Trimming shortened V by 4 bases and J by 5 bases, and 15 bases separated the two germline ends. The CDR3 extends over 14 amino acids. From germline, CDR1 is SGHTS and CDR2 YDEGEE. The CDR3 region is CASSTGQGGETQYF. CDR3 sequence (DNA): TGTGCCAGCAGCACTGGACAGGGAGGGGAGACCCAGTACTTC. The entire variable domain, with the rest obtained from reference TRBV5-8 and TRBJ2-5, is as follows: EAGVTQSPTHLIKTRGQQATLRCSPISGHTSVYWYQQALGLGLQFLLWYDEGEERNRGNFPPRFSGRQFPNYSSELNVNALELEDSALYLCASSTGQGGETQYFGPGTRLLVL.

V and J are TRBV2 and TRBJ2-7; perhaps TRBD1 as D (5 bases). V was cut by 5 bases and J by 4 bases, with 9 bases left in between. The CDR3 loop spans 12 amino acids. Germline V CDR1 and CDR2: SNHLY, FYNNEI. CDR3 DNA sequence: TGTGCCAGCAGTTTTCAGGGTTACGAGCAGTACTTC. Translation: CASSFQGYEQYF.

J is TRBJ1-2 and V is TRBV5-1; 7 bases agree with TRBD1. Looked up from germline, CDR1 is SGHRS and CDR2 is YFSETQ. Trimming cost V 6 bases and J 4 bases; bases outside gene matches: 9. The CDR3 covers 14 residues. The DNA for the CDR3 is TGCGCCAGCACCGGGGACAGCAACTTCTATGGCTACACCTTC. Translating gives CASTGDSNFYGYTF.

This clone was counted only a few times. The chain uses TRBV7-2 and TRBJ1-5; no firm D call. CDR1 is SGHTA and CDR2 is FQGNSA in the germline V gene. V was pared by 1 base and J by 5 bases, with 6 bases between. The CDR3 runs 13 residues. In DNA, the CDR3 is TGTGCCAGCAGCTTAGAGTCCGATCAGCCCCAGCATTTT. Its protein is CASSLESDQPQHF. The variable domain in full, with the rest retrieved from reference TRBV7-2 and TRBJ1-5, is GAGVSQSPSNKVTEKGKDVELRCDPISGHTALYWYRQSLGQGLEFLIYFQGNSAPDKSGLPSDRFSAERTGGSVSTLTIQRTQQEDSAVYLCASSLESDQPQHFGDGTRLSIL.